The subject of this entry is one T cell receptor beta chain. Its specific antigen is unknown. Qualities for individual bases were not recorded, and no much larger clone is one base off. The data were obtained in a study of tumor-infiltrating lymphocytes in primary liver carcinoma (dated by TCRdb to 2015 to 2018). Study-level background: Hepatocellular carcinoma (four) or combined HCC and intrahepatic cholangiocarcinoma (one) was present in the five patients, who were three men and two women aged 30 to 69 years. Samples yielded roughly 3.65 to 7.5 million productive TCRbeta reads; read depth did not differ significantly between tissue types. The roughly 24 tumor region samples were profiled with Agilent mRNA microarrays so that TCRbeta repertoire diversity could be related to the local molecular phenotype. For each liver tumor, the study sampled five regions along with adjacent normal tissue and blood, and applied TCRbeta repertoire sequencing, expression microarrays and whole-exome sequencing. The tumors of the five patients were staged as T1-T3 N0M0, with maximum diameters ranging from roughly 4 to 10 cm. A total of roughly 35 specimens from 5 patients went through TCRbeta repertoire sequencing, namely 25 tumor regions, 5 adjacent noncancerous liver tissues and 5 peripheral blood samples. Repertoires from technical replicates were highly reproducible, with mean shared-clone rates approximately 0.88 and correlation coefficients above 0.95.

The cysteine opens and the phenylalanine closes a CDR3 of 16 amino acids. This entry keeps only the CDR3 DNA: 48 bases, framed from base 1. The germline V gene encodes CDR1 LGHNA and CDR2 YSLEER. V lost 2 bases and J lost 4 bases, and the count of bases not matched to a germline gene is 8. Total RNA and DNA were co-extracted from 20-30 mg of bulk tissue with the AllPrep DNA/RNA mini kit, without cell sorting. Between late 2015 and 2016, a handful of patients in China with histopathologically diagnosed primary liver carcinoma had surgical resection. Chronic HBV infection was present in the patients, and the patients were treatment-naive at sampling. Five spatially separated regions were sampled per tumor: superior, inferior, left-lateral and right-lateral poles, plus the tumor centre. More than 85% viable tumor cells were found by histology in every tumor sample. Pieces of fresh tumor and adjacent tissue were cut in half, with one half kept in RNAlater at -80 degrees C and the other half sent for histology.

A constant-region primer and ProtoScript II reverse transcriptase were used to reverse-transcribe TCRbeta-specific cDNA from 500 ng total RNA. The TCRbeta libraries were prepared through three rounds of nested multiplex PCR following a slightly modified ARM-PCR procedure. Each of the first two PCR rounds ran for approximately 10 cycles and used multiplex TRBV1-TRBV30 forward primers together with a Cbeta reverse primer. Sample barcodes and Illumina adapters were attached in a final 25-cycle PCR using Deep VentR polymerase. Before sequencing, amplicons between 200 and 500 bp were purified from gel using a QIAquick gel extraction kit. An Illumina HiSeq 2500 was used to sequence the TCRbeta amplicons, generating 250-bp paired-end reads. Per the authors' processing: To recover full CDR3 sequences, reads were quality-trimmed using Trimmomatic v0.33 and paired reads were then merged using FLASH v1.2.11. V, D and J germline segments were assigned to the rearranged TCRbeta sequences using MiGEC v1.2.1b. Clonotype statistics and Shannon-Wiener diversity indices were computed with VDJtools v1.0.0. To cut down on sampling bias, every analysis after diversity analysis relied on just the 250 most abundant clonotypes from each sample. The public reads were run again by TCRdb, first through fastp at Q25 and then through MiXCR, and only productive beta chains were kept. Rows merge per CDR3 protein into single entries with the most common DNA and genes. TCRdb, rather than the study authors, made the V and J calls. This sample is represented by roughly 30,000 distinct CDR3 sequences; 71% of them were singletons. The ten largest clones take up roughly 30% of the sample.

The paper's findings and limits, for the study overall: Only the TCR beta chain was sequenced, so true repertoire diversity is likely underestimated because unpaired alpha chains were not captured. Consistent with antigen-driven expansion, pairs of tumor regions showed higher repertoire overlap (mean around 36%) than either tumor-adjacent pairs (about 17%) or tumor-blood pairs (about 14%). The top 250 clones made up a significantly larger repertoire fraction in tumors than in blood (p = 0.039). Only roughly 7-24% of top clones appeared in all five regions of a tumor, which suggests that tumor-infiltrating T cells are spatially heterogeneous. With just four to six patients in the study, the authors point out that the findings should be validated in a larger study. Comparison of CD4+ and CD8+ T cell repertoires was precluded by the use of bulk unsorted samples.

Sequenced sample: liver tumor tissue from sampling region 3. The intended sense of this specimen's cell subset or site label: tumor region T3, left-lateral pole. The TCR originated in a woman aged 25 to 45 with primary liver carcinoma and hepatitis B virus infection. Here the chain combines TRBV4-3 and TRBJ2-1; a stretch of 7 junction bases matches TRBD2. The CDR3 protein is CASSQNRDYAYNEQFF. Here is the DNA: TGCGCCAGCAGCCAAAATCGGGACTACGCATACAATGAGCAGTTCTTC.